What follows are 20 T cell receptor beta chains derived from one specimen sequenced in a study of T cells in Graves' hyperthyroidism and ophthalmopathy. RNA transcripts gave rise to amplified TCR beta CDR3 regions. The primer set for the first-round RT-PCR of the TCR CDR3 was HTBI. TCRdb re-called the multiplex PCR reads with MiXCR, one entry per CDR3 protein. The sample carries around 240,000 distinct CDR3 sequences, approximately 15% recorded once. Sequenced input: blood. These receptor sequences come from a woman between 35 and 50 years old with Graves' hyperthyroidism that later progressed to Graves' ophthalmopathy.

CDR3 bases: TGCGCCAGCAGCCGTTTCCCCCGGGACAGAACTACCAATCAGCCCCAGCATTTT. It translates to CASSRFPRDRTTNQPQHF. This chain connects TRBV4-1 to TRBJ1-5; TRBD1 aligns across 7 bases. The junction had 15 bases not matched to a gene; V was cut back by 4 bases and J by 3 bases. CDR1 is MGHRA, CDR2 YSYEKL, per germline. CDR3 size: 18 residues.

The CDR3 DNA reads TGTGCCTGGACCGACCGACTAGCGGCCTTTAATGAGCAGTTCTTC. Encoded protein: CAWTDRLAAFNEQFF. The J gene is TRBJ2-1, the V gene TRBV30; 9 bases map to TRBD2. Trimming at V came to 4 bases and at J to 7 bases, leaving 11 bases not matched to a gene. Germline V CDR1 and CDR2: GTSNPN, SVGIG (reference sequence). CDR3 size: 15 residues.

This clonotype has ten or more counts. This chain uses TRBV12-3 or TRBV12-4 with TRBJ2-7; no firm D call. CDR3 length: 14 residues. Trimming took off 1 base at V and 2 bases at J, with 9 bases between the two ends. DNA for the CDR3: TGTGCCAGCAGTTTAGGCCCACCACCCTACGAGCAGTACTTC. Translated, it gives CASSLGPPPYEQYF.

This clonotype was observed a handful of times. The V and J genes are TRBV6-5 and TRBJ1-2; 9 positions match TRBD1. The CDR3 has 16 amino acids. Germline-derived CDR1 and CDR2 are MNHEY and SVGAGI. Trimming removed 0 bases from V and 0 bases from J; junction bases left unmatched: 2. The CDR3 DNA sequence: TGTGCCAGCAGTTACTCCTGGGACAGGGCTAACTATGGCTACACCTTC. Its protein is CASSYSWDRANYGYTF.

The CDR3 sequence is CASSVDTGAYEQYF. DNA of the CDR3: TGTGCCAGCAGCGTAGACACAGGGGCCTACGAGCAGTACTTC. V and J are TRBV9 and TRBJ2-7; 7 bases agree with TRBD1. Trimming removed 0 bases from V and 2 bases from J; junction bases left unmatched: 2. Germline V lookup: CDR1 SGDLS, CDR2 YYNGEE. The CDR3 is 14 residues long.

This clonotype came up many times. The chain combines TRBV12-3 or TRBV12-4 with TRBJ1-3; D remains ambiguous. This CDR3 has 13 residues. V was cut by 6 bases and J by 4 bases, with 10 bases left in between. The CDR3 nucleotides are TGTGCCAGCAGAGGGAGTAAAGGAAACACCATATATTTT. Protein product: CASRGSKGNTIYF.

This clonotype was seen ten or more times. The chain combines TRBV4-1 with TRBJ2-1, with D tentatively TRBD2 (6 bases). The V gene's germline CDR1 is MGHRA and CDR2 YSYEKL. The germline V and J ends were trimmed by 6 bases and 7 bases, with 19 bases remaining between them. The CDR3 runs 15 residues. CDR3: CASRPNIASGNEQFF. Here the CDR3 DNA reads TGCGCCAGCAGGCCAAACATAGCAAGCGGGAATGAGCAGTTCTTC.

This clonotype was observed at least ten times. V usage is TRBV5-5 and J usage is TRBJ1-6, with a tentative D call TRBD1 (5 bases). The CDR3 runs 19 residues. Trimming removed 1 base at V and 9 bases at J, with 26 bases between. The germline V gene encodes CDR1 SGHKS and CDR2 YYEKEE (reference sequence). The CDR3 loop is CASSLLGANVRFTSSPLHF. The CDR3 nucleotides read TGTGCCAGCAGCTTGTTAGGGGCGAATGTTCGCTTTACGAGTTCACCCCTCCACTTT.

The chain couples TRBV30 to TRBJ2-2; 11 bases align to TRBD2. The germline V gene encodes CDR1 GTSNPN and CDR2 SVGIG (reference sequence). The CDR3 totals 15 residues. V lost 5 bases to trimming and J lost 1 base; unmatched junction nucleotides: 3. CDR3 DNA: TGTGCCTGGGGACTAGCGGGCGTGAACACCGGGGAGCTGTTTTTT. Protein product: CAWGLAGVNTGELFF.

Notes on this clonotype: The final CDR3 position lacks the conserved phenylalanine or tryptophan, pointing to a likely read error. The V and J genes are TRBV27 and TRBJ1-6; D gene unclear. The V and J ends lost 2 bases and 0 bases respectively, with 8 bases between them. The CDR3 totals 16 residues. Germline CDR1 is MNHEY and CDR2 is SMNVEV (reference sequence). CDR3 region: CASSLRASSYNSPLHV. The CDR3 bases are TGTGCCAGCAGTTTAAGGGCAAGCTCCTATAATTCACCCCTCCACGTT.

This clonotype was detected ten times or more. The genes are TRBV27 and TRBJ1-6; 7 positions match TRBD1. The germline V gene has CDR1 MNHEY and CDR2 SMNVEV (reference sequence). J was trimmed by 7 bases and V by 6 bases; bases with no gene match: 9. The CDR3 consists of 15 residues. The chain's CDR3 is CASRNWDSSNSPLHF. The CDR3 DNA sequence: TGTGCCAGCAGAAATTGGGACAGTTCAAATTCACCCCTCCACTTT.

The chain joins TRBV5-5 to TRBJ2-1, with no clear D. V lost 4 bases and J lost 4, with 18 bases in between. Germline CDR1 and CDR2: SGHKS and YYEKEE (reference sequence). The CDR3 runs to 16 residues. DNA of the CDR3: TGTGCCAGCAGCGAAACACAGCCCCGGTCGTACAATGAGCAGTTCTTC. Protein product: CASSETQPRSYNEQFF.

The table lists this clonotype with many counts. V and J are TRBV2 and TRBJ1-1; 7 bases agree with TRBD1. This CDR3 comprises 17 residues. The V segment lost 2 bases and the J segment 2 bases; nucleotides outside the gene matches: 11. Germline values: CDR1 SNHLY, CDR2 FYNNEI. CDR3 in amino acids: CASSEWGTENFNTEAFF. The CDR3 DNA reads as TGTGCCAGCAGTGAATGGGGGACAGAGAATTTCAACACTGAAGCTTTCTTT.

The V gene is TRBV11-2, the J gene TRBJ1-1; D uncertain. The germline V gene encodes CDR1 SGHAT and CDR2 FQNNGV. With 0 bases removed from V and 4 bases from J, the gap between germline ends came to 3 bases. This CDR3 has 12 amino acids. CDR3 residues: CASSLDSTEAFF. CDR3 sequence (DNA): TGTGCCAGCAGCTTAGATAGCACTGAAGCTTTCTTT.

This clonotype was seen a handful of times. V gene TRBV6-4 combines with J gene TRBJ2-7; 10 bases fit TRBD1. The J segment lost 4 bases and the V segment lost 0 bases, leaving 6 bases of the junction unmatched. The CDR3 is 16 residues long. The germline V gene encodes CDR1 MRHNA and CDR2 SNTAGT. CDR3 bases: TGTGCCAGCAGTGACTCGGAGACAGGGGGCAAGTACGAGCAGTACTTC. This encodes CASSDSETGGKYEQYF.

This clonotype occurred many times. This chain links TRBV19 with TRBJ2-1, with D possibly matching TRBD2 (5 bases). V lost 7 bases, J lost 8 bases, and 15 bases lay in between. Germline CDR1 LNHDA, CDR2 SQIVND (reference sequence). The CDR3 runs 13 residues. CDR3 nucleotides: TGTGCCAGTACTGCTAGCAATACCGATGAGCAGTTCTTC. This translates into CASTASNTDEQFF.

This clonotype was recorded many times. CDR3 in amino acids: CASSPGPTYEQYF. The CDR3 DNA is TGCGCCAGCAGCCCCGGGCCCACCTACGAGCAGTACTTC. This chain joins TRBV4-1 and TRBJ2-7; D is ambiguous. V lost 4 bases and J 2 bases, leaving 9 bases between the germline ends. This CDR3 contains 13 residues. The germline V gene encodes CDR1 MGHRA and CDR2 YSYEKL.

The rearrangement links TRBV5-1 to TRBJ2-7; 9 bases are a match to TRBD2. Trimming cost V 1 base and J 6 bases; bases outside gene matches: 8. CDR3 length: 15 residues. In germline, CDR1 is SGHRS, CDR2 YFSETQ. DNA of the CDR3: TGCGCCAGCAGCTTGATTAGCGGGAGTTCCGGCGAGCAGTACTTC. Its protein product is CASSLISGSSGEQYF.

The chain carries TRBV28 and TRBJ2-7; 7 bases are a match to TRBD2. Trimming took 8 bases from V and 5 from J; bases not matched to a gene: 9. The CDR3 has 13 amino acids. Germline assignment: CDR1 MDHEN and CDR2 SYDVKM. DNA of the CDR3: TGTGCCAGCCATCCCGGCGGGAGACACGAGCAGTACTTC. This translates into CASHPGGRHEQYF.

This chain uses TRBV7-9 with TRBJ2-3; 9 bases line up with TRBD2. J gave up 4 bases and V 4 bases, and 12 bases lay outside the gene matches. The CDR3 runs 17 residues. Germline CDR1 is SEHNR and CDR2 is FQNEAQ (reference sequence). The CDR3 DNA follows: TGTGCCAGCAGCTCCTTTACTAGCGGGTATCCCCCAGATACGCAGTATTTT. Translated: CASSSFTSGYPPDTQYF.